The present T cell receptor beta chain was sequenced within a study of beta chain features in type 1 diabetes. Study-wide results and caveats: Type 1 diabetes patients had TCRB CDR3s that were shorter (moderately but significantly so) in all four CD4+ subsets. For cells with high TCR expression, cDNA sequencing could yield over-representation.

This clone was seen a few times. The antigen remains undetermined. All of the isolated RNA was reverse transcribed, so expressed TCRB transcripts were sequenced. Assay: immunoSEQ multiplex PCR; the TCRdb copy retains only in-frame clones and omits some. This table has roughly 130,000 clones, about 16% appearing once. The CDR3 totals 16 residues. Germline lookup yields CDR1 SGHNT and CDR2 YENEEA. Trimming pared 5 bases from V and 4 bases from J, leaving 17 bases between. This chain connects TRBV11-3 to TRBJ2-2; D is uncertain. The source material was central memory CD4+ T cells from blood. This TCR was recovered from a man younger than 45 with type 1 diabetes. CDR3 amino acids: CASSDSPDSSTGELFF. The DNA for the CDR3 is TGTGCCAGCAGCGACTCCCCGGATTCTAGCACCGGGGAGCTGTTTTTT. Together with reference TRBV11-3 and TRBJ2-2, the CDR3 gives the full variable domain: EAGVVQSPRYKIIEKKQPVAFWCNPISGHNTLYWYLQNLGQGPELLIRYENEEAVDDSQLPKDRFSAERLKGVDSTLKIQPAELGDSAVYLCASSDSPDSSTGELFFGEGSRLTVL.